Given below is one TCR beta chain in context. Its cognate antigen has yet to be identified. Nothing much larger sits one base from this clone, and base qualities are not available. This sample was taken from a study of cytomegalovirus exposure and HLA in healthy donors (dated by TCRdb to about 2017). Regarding the study in general: According to an earlier analysis of around 600 of the donors, some 170 million T cells yielded 90 million to 140 million unique TCR beta sequences and 276 Gb of sequence data. The T cell repertoires of around 670 subjects were profiled by immunosequencing and related to cytomegalovirus serostatus. In a later analysis, previously published TCR beta repertoires from roughly 710 donors were re-analyzed and high-resolution HLA genotyping was added so that TCR occurrence patterns could be studied. About 5 DR-DQ haplotypes were handled as single units for association and clustering, since linkage in the cohort was strong. Typing coverage differed by locus: A, B, C, DRB1 and DQB1 were typed in roughly 629-630 donors, DQA1 in 522, DPA1 in nearly 610, and DPB1 in just under 490. Every discovery cohort repertoire had been produced on one sequencing platform. Across around 400 genotyped donors of the cohort, an average of approximately 220,000 unique TCR beta nucleotide sequences per donor were sequenced, and about a sixth of those sequences were non-productive. A separate validation cohort of roughly 120 different subjects was used in addition to the approximately 670-subject first cohort. In a later genetic analysis, genome-wide SNP genotypes for about 65% of the roughly 670 donors were used, and that subset was treated as a discovery cohort. The later analysis used no new phenotypic data to find candidate immune exposures, relying instead on TCR beta sequences and their occurrence across donors. An earlier analysis of about 620 of the donors applied high-throughput TCR beta sequencing to assess whether each TCR beta V gene segment acted as functional or pseudogenic. Approximately 300 gigabases of sequencing data and 70 million to 85 million unique TCR sequences were included in an early release covering several hundred HLA-typed donors. High-throughput TCR immunosequencing, statistical association of individual TCRs with disease status, and machine learning were combined to predict cytomegalovirus infection status. Of the roughly 420 genotyped donors, 81% were placed in the genetic ancestry cluster associated with self-reported Caucasian donors. The aim of the study was to test whether cataloging public T cell receptors could identify signatures of past pathogen exposure. Donor age, sex, ethnicity and CMV serostatus were collected together with the repertoire data. HLA typing included class I and class II loci at four-digit resolution.

The paper as a whole reports these results and caveats: A later analysis found that most CMV-associated TCR beta chains appeared HLA-restricted, with HLA associations seemingly driven largely by CMV exposure. When HLA alleles, especially DR and DQ, strongly co-occurred, attributing TCR associations to individual alleles was difficult. In a later analysis, HLA-associated TCR beta chains were found to be more clonally expanded and to have lower generation probabilities than equally common non-associated chains. Some IMGT-functional V segments, including TRBV6-2 and TRBV6-3, could not be distinguished by the 87-base-pair reads and were therefore excluded. The sequencing pipeline was judged likely to have produced a cluster of highly shared sequence variants as a technical artifact. The cohort was sequenced for TCR beta chains only, and without alpha or paired-chain data the features that could be detected were limited. In the study, around 150 TCR beta chains were listed as associated with cytomegalovirus. In a later genetic analysis, a missense DCLRE1C variant was associated with V-gene and J-gene trimming of TCR beta chains, and the association was replicated in an independent cohort. Cytomegalovirus status was reported to be diagnosed by the classifier with high specificity and sensitivity in both the original and validation cohorts. According to a later analysis, parvovirus B19, influenza, CMV and Epstein-Barr virus appeared linked to several top co-occurrence clusters. In an earlier analysis of 500 to 650 of the donors, most TCR beta V segments appeared in productive rearrangements about 87% or about 30% of the time, broadly matching IMGT annotations. CMV serostatus was the only immune exposure information available for the cohort. A later analysis found that TCR association rates varied across HLA loci, with DRB1 alleles showing the most associated TCRs and HLA-C alleles the fewest. About 15 rarely observed V segments, including chromosome 9 orphons, were excluded from the earlier analysis of several hundred of the donors because counts were too low. Linkage disequilibrium might explain the correlated functional status among segregating V segments, but an unknown experimental factor could not be excluded. A few of the identified cytomegalovirus-associated TCR beta chains were confirmed in vitro to be specific for cytomegalovirus antigens. Specific HLA alleles were associated with more than 15,000 TCR beta sequences at a false discovery rate of 0.05 in a later analysis. Across donors, most TCR sequences were observed very rarely, whereas some public TCRs were present in many individuals. HLA typing was unavailable for some donors at each locus, so association tests used only the typed subset. According to a later genetic analysis, donors in an Asian-associated ancestry cluster had fewer N-insertions in productive TCRs than the approximately 630-donor mean. Sequencing depth was assumed to be roughly uniform across donors in the presence/absence analyses, though that assumption may not hold. The authors suggested that the approach could potentially be extended to other disease states and immunological phenotypes. A further reported finding was that TCR beta sequences accurately predicted the HLA-A and HLA-B alleles for most subjects in the first cohort.

In total, 600 or so healthy bone marrow donors made up the cohort. Cohort members were all nominally healthy when sampled, although unrecorded immune exposures were likely present. The donor tested CMV seropositive and was one of the 289 seropositive cohort members. A peripheral blood sample was collected from each donor, and TCR beta sequencing was performed on peripheral blood mononuclear cells. Genomic DNA was extracted from the blood cell samples with the Qiagen DNeasy Blood Extraction Kit. The CDR3 runs 16 amino acids, cysteine and phenylalanine included. Left in the record is the CDR3 DNA by itself, 48 bases read in frame from the first base. V gives up 8 bases and J gives up 2 bases, and the segment between their germline ends measures 20 bases. CDR1 ENHRY and CDR2 SYGVKD were looked up in the germline V gene. The receptor library was made with the immunoSEQ multiplex PCR assay. For the multiplex PCR, a mixture combining 60 forward primers for TCR Vbeta segments and 13 reverse primers for TCR Jbeta segments was used. Amplification of the CDR3 region of rearranged TCR beta genes was performed with a multiplex PCR assay on genomic DNA. On the Illumina HiSeq System, the amplified TCR beta libraries were sequenced as 87-base-pair reads. In the authors' own workflow: A later analysis tallied roughly 76 million unique TCR beta chains across the 610 or so repertoires, and about 12 million of those chains were shared by two or more donors. To remove PCR and sequencing errors, raw reads were error-corrected and collapsed into unique sequences using a nearest-neighbor algorithm that merged closely related sequences. Alignment of CDR3 sequences to IMGT reference sequences was used to assign V, D and J gene segments. Each retained sequence needed at least a six-nucleotide match to both a V gene segment and a J gene segment. Rearrangements were classified as productive when the CDR3 lacked stop codons and remained in frame with V and J, and all other rearrangements were classified as non-productive. Following IMGT convention, CDR3 was defined as the stretch from the second conserved V-encoded cysteine up to the conserved J-encoded phenylalanine. Sequences without an unambiguous match to a single V gene segment were excluded from the earlier analysis of about 600 of the donors. In an earlier analysis of approximately 550 of the donors, V segments were called functional above 56.7% productive rearrangements and were called segregating when the between-donor standard deviation exceeded 5%. A statistical classification framework was built for diagnosing cytomegalovirus status from the catalog of TCR beta chain sequences. In a later analysis, TCR nucleotide sequences were compared against IMGT/GENE-DB human TR gene sequences so that V and J genes could be assigned. In a later analysis, CDR3 sequences and most-parsimonious VDJ recombination scenarios were assigned using the TCRdist pipeline. In a later analysis, each TCR beta chain was defined by its CDR3 amino acid sequence together with its V-gene family, and reads lacking a unique V-gene family were excluded. To address suspected cross-contamination and a sequencing artifact, a later analysis removed 592 highly shared, low-generation-probability nucleotide sequences. In a later analysis, a clonal expansion index for each public chain was calculated from normalized within-repertoire ranks of inferred template counts. A later analysis computed generation probabilities with a VDJ recombination model fitted to out-of-frame rearrangements, and checked the results against IGoR. In a later analysis, TCR-TCR, TCR-HLA and TCR-CMV co-occurrence was scored with hypergeometric tests, and a repertoire-size bias correction was applied to TCR pairs. A later analysis estimated false discovery rates by permuting HLA or CMV assignments 20 times. In a later analysis, co-occurring TCRs were grouped using DBSCAN, with TCRdist sequence similarity added in when clustering inside HLA-allele-positive subsets. Repertoires with fewer than 30,000 or more than 120,000 public chains, plus five repertoires with anomalous nucleotide sharing, were excluded from co-occurrence clustering. The clones in this table, taken by TCRdb from immuneACCESS, are in-frame only. Not every clone is retained; where verified, under half of the shortfall comes from an unresolved V gene, and the cause of the rest is unknown. That table gives V, J and clone size, and the DNA gave D and trimming. The sample data list 150,000 to 200,000 clones, and 70% to 80% of these were observed just once. The top ten clones comprise around 0.4% of the sample.

The sequenced sample consisted of PBMCs. This TCR came from a male donor in good health and CMV-seropositive. Recombination linked TRBV10-3 to TRBJ2-3; a tentative D match to TRBD1 spans 6 bases. The CDR3 sequence is CAIGPQGTLATDTQYF. The base sequence is TGTGCCATCGGCCCCCAGGGGACCCTCGCCACAGATACGCAGTATTTT.